The clone carrying this TCR beta chain was recorded only once. The CDR3 is 14 residues long. CDR1 and CDR2 from the germline V gene are LGHDT and YNNKEL (reference sequence). The junction had 3 bases not matched to a gene; V was cut back by 3 bases and J by 3 bases. The data were produced by immunoSEQ multiplex PCR, yet TCRdb's version contains in-frame clones alone and is incomplete. The sample shows roughly 200,000 clones, approximately 92% of them seen only once. The sample belongs to a study of control samples from healthy donors and cancer patients. Sequencing input: blood. The chain links TRBV3-1 (or the pseudogene TRBV3-2) to TRBJ2-7; 9 bases map to TRBD2. The sequence was obtained from a man aged 18-30 years in good health. The CDR3 DNA is TGTGCCAGCAGCCAGCTAGCGGGGAGCTACGAGCAGTACTTC. It codes for CASSQLAGSYEQYF.